The 18 T cell receptor beta chains listed next were all sequenced from one sample in a study of T cell changes during pregnancy in multiple sclerosis. Only in-frame clones appear in the TCRdb table, and some are missing; sequencing was by immunoSEQ multiplex PCR. The sample has 67,000 or so clones; around 92% are singletons. The starting material was CD8+ T cells from peripheral blood mononuclear cells, obtained in the third trimester of pregnancy. These receptor sequences come from a female donor in good health, enrolled as a control in a pregnancy study.

This rearrangement joins TRBV6-4 to TRBJ2-6; the match to TRBD1 covers 8 bases. Per the germline V gene, CDR1 is MRHNA and CDR2 is SNTAGT. V was pared by 9 bases and J by 0 bases, with 7 bases of the junction left unmatched. The CDR3 loop spans 16 amino acids. The CDR3 bases are TGTGCCAGTCCGGGACAGGCGAGCTCTGGGGCCAACGTCCTGACTTTC. Its protein product is CASPGQASSGANVLTF.

V and J are TRBV5-1 and TRBJ2-7; no clear D. The CDR3 runs 12 residues. CDR1 and CDR2 from the germline V gene are SGHRS and YFSETQ. Trimming took 0 bases from V and 4 from J, leaving 5 bases between them. The DNA for the CDR3 is TGCGCCAGCAGCTTGGGCGGTTACGAGCAGTACTTC. Amino acids: CASSLGGYEQYF.

This chain uses TRBV19 with TRBJ2-7; no clear D. The V gene lost 0 bases and the J gene lost 6 bases, with 9 bases spanning the gap. Looked up from germline, CDR1 is LNHDA and CDR2 is SQIVND (reference sequence). The length of the CDR3 is 13 residues. The CDR3 DNA follows: TGTGCCAGTAGTATAGATGCCATGAGCGAGCAGTACTTC. Protein: CASSIDAMSEQYF.

The sample holds one count of this clone. The V call is TRBV29-1, the J call TRBJ1-3; D ambiguous. The V gene's germline CDR1 is SQVTM and CDR2 ANQGSEA. The V gene lost 3 bases and the J gene lost 9 bases, with 12 bases spanning the gap. The CDR3 covers 12 residues. The CDR3 loop is CSVDYRLGTIYF. DNA for the CDR3: TGCAGCGTTGACTACAGATTGGGCACCATATATTTT.

The rearrangement links TRBV27 to TRBJ2-5, with TRBD2 matching 14 bases. The CDR3 covers 16 residues. V shed 4 bases and J 5 bases; nucleotides not matched to a gene: 6. CDR1 MNHEY and CDR2 SMNVEV come from the germline V gene (reference sequence). The CDR3 is CASSYGTSGGGETQYF. DNA of the CDR3: TGTGCCAGCAGTTATGGGACTAGCGGGGGAGGGGAGACCCAGTACTTC.

The rearrangement links TRBV9 to TRBJ2-1; no definite D call. From germline, CDR1 is SGDLS and CDR2 YYNGEE. This CDR3 region has 15 residues. V was trimmed by 0 bases and J by 0 bases, leaving 7 bases between them. The CDR3 loop is CASSVDRSSYNEQFF. CDR3 nucleotide sequence: TGTGCCAGCAGCGTAGACCGCAGCTCCTACAATGAGCAGTTCTTC.

V is TRBV7-2 and J is TRBJ2-1, with 10 bases fitting TRBD2. The V segment lost 3 bases and the J segment 3 bases; nucleotides outside the gene matches: 2. Germline lookup yields CDR1 SGHTA and CDR2 FQGNSA. CDR3 size: 15 residues. As DNA, the CDR3 is TGTGCCAGCAGCTTTGAGCGGGGGGGCTACAATGAGCAGTTCTTC. Translated: CASSFERGGYNEQFF.

This sequence joins TRBV29-1 and TRBJ1-2; tentatively, D is TRBD1 (6 bases). The germline V gene has CDR1 SQVTM and CDR2 ANQGSEA. CDR3 length: 12 amino acids. The V gene lost 5 bases and the J gene lost 5 bases, with 12 bases spanning the gap. The CDR3 nucleotides are TGCAGCGTTCCACAGGGTTTGTATGGCTACACCTTC. Amino acids: CSVPQGLYGYTF. Based on the CDR3 plus reference TRBV29-1 and TRBJ1-2, the full variable domain is SAVISQKPSRDICQRGTSLTIQCQVDSQVTMMFWYRQQPGQSLTLIATANQGSEATYESGFVIDKFPISRPNLTFSTLTVSNMSPEDSSIYLCSVPQGLYGYTFGSGTRLTVV.

The chain has TRBV10-3 and TRBJ1-1; D unresolved. Between the trimmed V and J ends, which lost 11 bases and 4 bases, there was a span of 11 bases. The CDR3 is made up of 11 amino acids. Germline V gene data show CDR1 as ENHRY and CDR2 as SYGVKD. The CDR3 nucleotides are TGTGCCGTTGGCATTCCCACTGAAGCTTTCTTT. It encodes CAVGIPTEAFF.

V is TRBV5-6 and J is TRBJ1-6; TRBD1 is a possible D gene (6 bases). This CDR3 is built from 15 residues. V was clipped by 0 bases and J by 5 bases, with 9 bases between them. Germline CDR1 is SGHDT and CDR2 is YYEEEE. This chain's CDR3 is CASSLGTANNSPLHF. For the CDR3, the DNA is TGTGCCAGCAGCTTGGGGACAGCGAATAATTCACCCCTCCACTTT.

The chain is built from TRBV5-1 and TRBJ1-1; tentatively, D is TRBD1 (6 bases). Germline V gene data show CDR1 as SGHRS and CDR2 as YFSETQ. Deletions cut 4 bases from V and 5 bases from J, with 21 bases between. This CDR3 has 16 amino acids. CDR3 in amino acids: CASSVRGSAGWTEAFF. CDR3 coding DNA: TGCGCCAGCAGCGTTAGGGGGTCGGCCGGTTGGACTGAAGCTTTCTTT.

The V gene is TRBV27, the J gene TRBJ2-1; tentatively, D is TRBD1 (6 bases). CDR1 is MNHEY, CDR2 SMNVEV, per germline (reference sequence). This CDR3 region has 12 residues. V gave up 3 bases and J gave up 8 bases, with 8 bases separating them. The CDR3 bases are TGTGCCAGCAGTTTTGGGGGCTATGAGCAGTTCTTC. This encodes CASSFGGYEQFF.

This chain links TRBV30 with TRBJ2-1; D might be TRBD1 (6 bases). The CDR3 consists of 12 residues. CDR1 and CDR2 from the germline V gene are GTSNPN and SVGIG (reference sequence). Between the trimmed V and J ends, which lost 5 bases and 7 bases, there was a span of 12 bases. The chain's CDR3 is CAWYQGNNEQFF. The CDR3 nucleotides are TGTGCCTGGTATCAGGGGAATAATGAGCAGTTCTTC.

The rearrangement joins TRBV10-3 to TRBJ2-1; TRBD1 matches 9 bases. The trim removed 6 bases at V and 6 bases at J, leaving 6 bases unmatched. The CDR3 has 14 residues. The germline V gene has CDR1 ENHRY and CDR2 SYGVKD. CDR3 coding DNA: TGTGCCATCAGCGACAGGGGGATGACCAATGAGCAGTTCTTC. Translation: CAISDRGMTNEQFF.

The genes are TRBV19 and TRBJ2-7; D is perhaps TRBD1 (6 bases). Looked up from germline, CDR1 is LNHDA and CDR2 is SQIVND (reference sequence). The CDR3 covers 13 residues. Trimming took off 5 bases at V and 4 bases at J, with 12 bases between the two ends. Here the CDR3 DNA reads TGTGCCAGTAGTGATGGGACACATTACGAGCAGTACTTC. Translating gives CASSDGTHYEQYF.

The chain recombines TRBV7-9 with TRBJ2-5; TRBD1 might be the D (6 bases). Germline values: CDR1 SEHNR, CDR2 FQNEAQ (reference sequence). The CDR3 spans 14 residues. Trimming left V 3 bases short and J 3 bases short, with 11 bases between. The CDR3 loop is CASSFRDTEETQYF. Here the CDR3 DNA reads TGTGCCAGCAGCTTCCGGGACACAGAAGAGACCCAGTACTTC. The variable domain in full, with the rest retrieved from reference TRBV7-9 and TRBJ2-5, is DTGVSQNPRHKITKRGQNVTFRCDPISEHNRLYWYRQTLGQGPEFLTYFQNEAQLEKSRLLSDRFSAERPKGSFSTLEIQRTEQGDSAMYLCASSFRDTEETQYFGPGTRLLVL.

The chain is built from TRBV30 and TRBJ2-1; D perhaps matches TRBD1 (6 bases). CDR1 and CDR2 (germline): GTSNPN, SVGIG (reference sequence). The CDR3 is made up of 12 amino acids. Trimming stripped 7 bases from V and 4 bases from J, with 11 bases between. The CDR3 DNA is TGTGCCTCAGGGGAGAAGTACAATGAGCAGTTCTTC. This translates into CASGEKYNEQFF.

The count of this clone is one. The CDR3 spells CASSTGGPQHF. The CDR3 DNA is TGTGCCAGCAGTACCGGGGGGCCCCAGCATTTT. The chain links TRBV6-6 to TRBJ1-5, with D possibly TRBD1 on 5 matching bases. Germline assignment: CDR1 MNHNY and CDR2 SVGAGI (reference sequence). This CDR3 comprises 11 residues. V was cut by 5 bases and J by 9 bases, with 8 bases left in between.